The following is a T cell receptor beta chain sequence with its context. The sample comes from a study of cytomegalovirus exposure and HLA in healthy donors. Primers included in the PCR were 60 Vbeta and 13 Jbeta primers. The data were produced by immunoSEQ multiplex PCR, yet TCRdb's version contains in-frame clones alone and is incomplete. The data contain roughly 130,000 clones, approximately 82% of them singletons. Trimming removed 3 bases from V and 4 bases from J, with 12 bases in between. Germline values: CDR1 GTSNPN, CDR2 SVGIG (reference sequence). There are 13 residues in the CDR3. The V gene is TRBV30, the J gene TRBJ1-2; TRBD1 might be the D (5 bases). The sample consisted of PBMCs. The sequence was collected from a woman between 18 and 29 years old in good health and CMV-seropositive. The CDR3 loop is CAWSPQGSYGYTF. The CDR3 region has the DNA TGTGCCTGGAGCCCCCAGGGAAGCTATGGCTACACCTTC.